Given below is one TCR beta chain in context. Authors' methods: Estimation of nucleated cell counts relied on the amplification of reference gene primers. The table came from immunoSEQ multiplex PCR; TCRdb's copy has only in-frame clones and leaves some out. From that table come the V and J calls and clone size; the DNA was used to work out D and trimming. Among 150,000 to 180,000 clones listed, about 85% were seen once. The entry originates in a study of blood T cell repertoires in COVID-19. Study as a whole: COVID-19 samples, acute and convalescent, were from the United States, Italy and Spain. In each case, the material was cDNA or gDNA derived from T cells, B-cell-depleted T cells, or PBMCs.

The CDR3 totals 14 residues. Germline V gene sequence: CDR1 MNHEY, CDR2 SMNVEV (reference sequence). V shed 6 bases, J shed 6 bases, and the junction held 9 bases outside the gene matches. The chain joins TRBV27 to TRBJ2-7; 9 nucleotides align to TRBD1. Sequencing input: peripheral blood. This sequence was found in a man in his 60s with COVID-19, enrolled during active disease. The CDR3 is CASRGTGTSREQYF. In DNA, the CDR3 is TGTGCCAGCAGAGGGACAGGGACTTCCCGCGAGCAGTACTTC.